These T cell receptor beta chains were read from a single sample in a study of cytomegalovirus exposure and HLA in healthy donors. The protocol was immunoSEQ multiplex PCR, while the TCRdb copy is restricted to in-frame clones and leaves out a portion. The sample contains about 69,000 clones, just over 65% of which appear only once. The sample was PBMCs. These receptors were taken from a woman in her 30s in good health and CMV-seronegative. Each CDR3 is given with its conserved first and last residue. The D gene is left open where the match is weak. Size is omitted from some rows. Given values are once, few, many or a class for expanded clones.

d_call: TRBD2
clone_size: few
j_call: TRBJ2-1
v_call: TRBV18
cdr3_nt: TGTGCCAGCTCACCACTTCCTAGCGGGATTTACAATGAGCAGTTCTTC
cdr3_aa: CASSPLPSGIYNEQFF

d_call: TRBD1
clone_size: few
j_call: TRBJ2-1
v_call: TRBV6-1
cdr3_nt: TGTGCCAGCAGTGATTACACCGGGACAGGGGACAATGAGCAGTTCTTC
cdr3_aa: CASSDYTGTGDNEQFF

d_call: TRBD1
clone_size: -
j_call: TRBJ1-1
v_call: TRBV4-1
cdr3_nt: TGCGCCAGCAGCCGACAGGGTATCAACACTGAAGCTTTCTTT
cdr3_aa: CASSRQGINTEAFF

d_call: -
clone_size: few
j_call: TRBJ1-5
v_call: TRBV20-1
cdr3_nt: TGCAAGGACTTTCAGCCCCAGCATTTT
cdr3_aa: CKDFQPQHF

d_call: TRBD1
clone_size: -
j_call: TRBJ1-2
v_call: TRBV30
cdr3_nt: TGTGCCTGGAGTGGAGGGGGCCGGAGGGGTATTGGGGGCTACACCTTC
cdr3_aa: CAWSGGGRRGIGGYTF

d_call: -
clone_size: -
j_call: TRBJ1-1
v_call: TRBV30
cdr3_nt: TGTGCCTGGGGGGGAACTTCAGGGGCAGCTTTCTTT
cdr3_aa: CAWGGTSGAAFF

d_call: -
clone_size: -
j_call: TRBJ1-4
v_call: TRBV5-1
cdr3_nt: TGCGCCAGCAGAGGCAGGGGTCCTAATGAAAAACTGTTTTTT
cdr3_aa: CASRGRGPNEKLFF

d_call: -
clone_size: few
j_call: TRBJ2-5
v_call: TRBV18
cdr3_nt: TGTGCCAGCTCTCCTCGACAGCAAGAGACCCAGTACTTC
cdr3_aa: CASSPRQQETQYF

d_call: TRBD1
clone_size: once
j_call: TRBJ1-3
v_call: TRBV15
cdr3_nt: TGTGCCACCAGCAGGGACAGGGGGCCAGGAAACACCATATATTTT
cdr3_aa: CATSRDRGPGNTIYF

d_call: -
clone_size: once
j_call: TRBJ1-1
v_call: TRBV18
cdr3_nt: TGTGCCAGCTCCCCCCTTCGAGGCGGGGAAGCTTTCTTT
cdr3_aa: CASSPLRGGEAFF

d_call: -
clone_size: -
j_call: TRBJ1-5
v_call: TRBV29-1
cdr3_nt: TGCAGCGTTGTAGTGGGCGGCAATCAGCCCCAGCATTTT
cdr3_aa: CSVVVGGNQPQHF

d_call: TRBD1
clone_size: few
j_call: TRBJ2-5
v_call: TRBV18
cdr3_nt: TGTGCCAGCTCAGACAGGGGGGTTCGTGAGACCCAGTACTTC
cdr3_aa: CASSDRGVRETQYF

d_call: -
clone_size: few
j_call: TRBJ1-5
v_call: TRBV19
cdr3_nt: TGTGCCAGTCGTACACCCGAGGGTCGTAATCAGCCCCAGCATTTT
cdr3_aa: CASRTPEGRNQPQHF

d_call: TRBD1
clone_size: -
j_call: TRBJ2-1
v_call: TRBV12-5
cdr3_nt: TGTGCTAGTGGTTTGACCGGAACAGGGGGCGTGGACAATGAGCAGTTCTTC
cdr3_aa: CASGLTGTGGVDNEQFF

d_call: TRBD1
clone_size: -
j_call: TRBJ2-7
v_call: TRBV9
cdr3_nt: TGTGCCAGCAGCGCAGGACAGGGGGCAGGGGAGCAGTACTTC
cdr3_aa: CASSAGQGAGEQYF

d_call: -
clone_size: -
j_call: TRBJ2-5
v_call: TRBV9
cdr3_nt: TGTGCCAGCAGCGTAGGGGGGGGCTTAGAGACCCAGTACTTC
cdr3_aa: CASSVGGGLETQYF

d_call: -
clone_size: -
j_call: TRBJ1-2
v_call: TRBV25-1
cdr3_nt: TGTGCCAGCAGTGGAACAGTACTCTATGGCTACACCTTC
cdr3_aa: CASSGTVLYGYTF

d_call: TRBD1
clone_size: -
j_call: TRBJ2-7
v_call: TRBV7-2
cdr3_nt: TGTGCCAGCAGCTCAGCCCGACAGGGGATCTACGAGCAGTACTTC
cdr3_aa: CASSSARQGIYEQYF

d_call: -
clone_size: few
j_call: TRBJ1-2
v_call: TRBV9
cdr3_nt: TGTGCCAGCAGCGTAGAAGAGTGGGGCCTCTATGGCTACACCTTC
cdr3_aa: CASSVEEWGLYGYTF

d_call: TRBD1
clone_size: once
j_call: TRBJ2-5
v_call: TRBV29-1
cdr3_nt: TGCAGCGTTTTTTACTCGCCGGGACAGGGACACCAAGAGACCCAGTACTTC
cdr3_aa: CSVFYSPGQGHQETQYF

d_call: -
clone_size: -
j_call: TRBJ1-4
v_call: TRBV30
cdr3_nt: TGTGCCTGGAGCCTTCCTCCCGGGGTCTTGTTTTTT
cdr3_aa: CAWSLPPGVLFF

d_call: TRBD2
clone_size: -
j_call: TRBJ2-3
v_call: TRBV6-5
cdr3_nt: TGTGCCAGCAGGGGACTAGCAGGCACAGATACGCAGTATTTT
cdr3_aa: CASRGLAGTDTQYF

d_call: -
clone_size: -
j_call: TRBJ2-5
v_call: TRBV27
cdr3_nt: TGTGCCAGCAGTAGAGAACCTCAAGAGACCCAGTACTTC
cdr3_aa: CASSREPQETQYF

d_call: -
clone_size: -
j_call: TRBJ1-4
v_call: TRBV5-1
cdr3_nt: TGCGCCAGCAGCTTGTCGTCTGCAACTAATGAAAAACTGTTTTTT
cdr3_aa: CASSLSSATNEKLFF

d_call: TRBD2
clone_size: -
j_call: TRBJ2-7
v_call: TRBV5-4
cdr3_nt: TGTGCCAGCAGTCCTGCGGGAGGGACTGCCATATACGAGCAGTACTTC
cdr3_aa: CASSPAGGTAIYEQYF

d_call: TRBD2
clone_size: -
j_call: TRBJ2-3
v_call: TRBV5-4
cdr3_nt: TGTGCCAGCAGCTCTTCAAGCGGGGCAGATACGCAGTATTTT
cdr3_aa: CASSSSSGADTQYF

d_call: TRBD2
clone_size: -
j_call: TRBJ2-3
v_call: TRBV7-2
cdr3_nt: TGTGCCAGCAGCTGGGGACTAGCGGGGGGAACAGATACGCAGTATTTT
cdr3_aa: CASSWGLAGGTDTQYF

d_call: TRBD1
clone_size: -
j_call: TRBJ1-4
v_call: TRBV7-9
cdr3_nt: TGTGCCAGCAGCTTAGGTGGGACAGGAGATGAAAAACTGTTTTTT
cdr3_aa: CASSLGGTGDEKLFF

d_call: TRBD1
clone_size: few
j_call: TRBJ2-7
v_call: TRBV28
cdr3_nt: TGTGCCAGTTCGAGACAGGGGGTTATGTACGAGCAGTACTTC
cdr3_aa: CASSRQGVMYEQYF

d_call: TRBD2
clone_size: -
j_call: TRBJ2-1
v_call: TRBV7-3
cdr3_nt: TGTGCCAGCAGCTTGTTCCCTAGCGGTGGCAATGAGCAGTTCTTC
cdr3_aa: CASSLFPSGGNEQFF

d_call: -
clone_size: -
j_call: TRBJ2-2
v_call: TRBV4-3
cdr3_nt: TGCGCCAGCAGCCAGCTGACAGGGACTCCCGGGGTCGGGGAGCTGTTTTTT
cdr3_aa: CASSQLTGTPGVGELFF

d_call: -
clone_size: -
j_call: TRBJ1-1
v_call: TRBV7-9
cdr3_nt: TGTTCCAGCACCGTCGGGGACACTGAAGCTTTCTTT
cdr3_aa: CSSTVGDTEAFF

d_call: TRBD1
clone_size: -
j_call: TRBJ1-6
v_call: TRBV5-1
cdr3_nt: TGCGCCAGCAGCTTGGATAGGGGGCGTAATTCACCCCTCCACTTT
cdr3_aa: CASSLDRGRNSPLHF

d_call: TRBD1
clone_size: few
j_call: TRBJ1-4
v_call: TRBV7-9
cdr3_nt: TGTGCCAGCAGCTTAGAACAGGGGTATGAAAAACTGTTTTTT
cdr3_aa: CASSLEQGYEKLFF

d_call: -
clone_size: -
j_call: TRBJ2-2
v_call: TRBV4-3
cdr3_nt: TGCGCCAGCAGCCGACCGGAGACCGGGGAGCTGTTTTTT
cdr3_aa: CASSRPETGELFF

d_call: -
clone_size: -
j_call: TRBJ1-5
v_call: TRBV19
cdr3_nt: TGTGCCAGTAGTATCGGCAGGCCAAATCAGCCCCAGCATTTT
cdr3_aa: CASSIGRPNQPQHF

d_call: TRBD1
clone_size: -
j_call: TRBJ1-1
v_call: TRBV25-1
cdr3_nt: TGCGCCAGCAGTGAATATGGTTCCGGGACAGGGGGAGACACTGAAGCTTTCTTT
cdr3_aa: CASSEYGSGTGGDTEAFF

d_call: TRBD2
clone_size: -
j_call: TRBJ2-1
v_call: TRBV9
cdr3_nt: TGTGCCAGCAGCTCTGGGGGGGTCCGTGAGCAGTTCTTC
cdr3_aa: CASSSGGVREQFF

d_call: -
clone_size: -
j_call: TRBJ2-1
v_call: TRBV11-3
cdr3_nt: TGTGCCAGCAGCTTAGGAGGCGGATACAATGAGCAGTTCTTC
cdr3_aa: CASSLGGGYNEQFF

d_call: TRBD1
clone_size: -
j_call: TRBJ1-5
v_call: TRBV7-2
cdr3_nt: TGTGCCAGCAGCTTGCTCGGGGCAGGGGGTCGCCGACAGCCCCAGCATTTT
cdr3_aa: CASSLLGAGGRRQPQHF

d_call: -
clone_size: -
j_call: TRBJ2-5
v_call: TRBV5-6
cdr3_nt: TGTGCCAGCAGTGGCCAGGGGTTGGGGTACCAAGAGACCCAGTACTTC
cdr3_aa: CASSGQGLGYQETQYF

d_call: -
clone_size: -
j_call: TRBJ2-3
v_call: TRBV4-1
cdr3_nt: TGCGCCAGCAGCCAACGACTAGAGGTAATGGGTACGCAGTATTTT
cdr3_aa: CASSQRLEVMGTQYF

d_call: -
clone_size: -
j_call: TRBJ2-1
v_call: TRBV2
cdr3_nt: TGTGCCAGCAGTGAATTGGGGGCTCGCAATGAGCAGTTCTTC
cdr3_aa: CASSELGARNEQFF

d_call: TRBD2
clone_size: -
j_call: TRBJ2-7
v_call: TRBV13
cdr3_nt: TGTGCCAGCAGCTTAGGACCGGGAGGTCAATATGAGCAGTACTTC
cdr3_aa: CASSLGPGGQYEQYF

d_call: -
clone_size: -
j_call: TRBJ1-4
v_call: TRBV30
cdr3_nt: TGTGGAGGGCAGGGAGGTGAAAAACTGTTTTTT
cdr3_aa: CGGQGGEKLFF

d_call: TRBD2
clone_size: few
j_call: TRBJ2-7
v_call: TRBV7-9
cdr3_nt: TGTGCCAGCAGCTTAGTACGGGGGGAAAACTACGAGCAGTACTTC
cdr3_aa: CASSLVRGENYEQYF

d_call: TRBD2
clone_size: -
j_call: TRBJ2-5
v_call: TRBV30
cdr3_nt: TGTGCCTGGGACAGTGGCGGGGGGCAACAAGAGACCCAGTACTTC
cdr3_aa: CAWDSGGGQQETQYF

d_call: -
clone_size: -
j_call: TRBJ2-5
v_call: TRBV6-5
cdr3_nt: TGTGCCAGCAGTTACTCCGGCAGGGCCCAAGAGACCCAGTACTTC
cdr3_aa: CASSYSGRAQETQYF

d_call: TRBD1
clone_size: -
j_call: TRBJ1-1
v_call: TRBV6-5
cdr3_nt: TGTGCCAGCAGTCGTTCGACAGGGACTGAAGCTTTCTTT
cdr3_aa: CASSRSTGTEAFF

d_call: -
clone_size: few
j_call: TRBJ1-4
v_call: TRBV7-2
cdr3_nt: TGTGCCAGCAGCGTGGACAGATATAATGAAAAACTGTTTTTT
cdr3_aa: CASSVDRYNEKLFF

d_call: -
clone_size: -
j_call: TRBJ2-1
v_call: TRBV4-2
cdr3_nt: TGTGCCAGCAGCCTGCCAGGCCCCTTAAATGAGCAGTTCTTC
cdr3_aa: CASSLPGPLNEQFF

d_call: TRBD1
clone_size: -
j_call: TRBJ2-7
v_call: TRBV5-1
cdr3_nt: TGCGCCAGCAGCTTGGAGGGACAGGGGCACAGCGAGCAGTACTTC
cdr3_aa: CASSLEGQGHSEQYF

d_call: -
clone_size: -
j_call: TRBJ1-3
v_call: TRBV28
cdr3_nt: TGTGCCAGCAGTTTATTTTCAGGGCCCGTTTCTGGAAACACCATATATTTT
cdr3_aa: CASSLFSGPVSGNTIYF

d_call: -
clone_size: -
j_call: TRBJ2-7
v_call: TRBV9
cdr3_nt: TGTGCCAGCAGCGCATCACCGGGACAAGGAGTTGGGGAGCAGTACTTC
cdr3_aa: CASSASPGQGVGEQYF

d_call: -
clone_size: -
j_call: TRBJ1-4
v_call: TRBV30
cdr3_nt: TGTGCCTGGAATCGCGGGGAAAAACTGTTTTTT
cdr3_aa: CAWNRGEKLFF